This TCR beta chain was captured by sequencing in a study of blood T cell repertoires in COVID-19. Study context: The United States, Italy and Spain were the sources of the acute and convalescent COVID-19 samples.

CDR1 LNHDA and CDR2 SQIVND come from the germline V gene (reference sequence). V was trimmed by 3 bases and J by 6 bases, leaving 12 bases between them. The CDR3 length is 14 residues. As originally analysed: Estimated nucleated cell counts came from reference gene primer amplification. Profiled with immunoSEQ multiplex PCR; TCRdb holds only in-frame clones, not every one. The V and J calls and clone size were taken over from that table, and D and trimming were inferred from the DNA. This table holds approximately 210,000 clones, around 81% found once. Researchers sorted participants into cohorts using their self-reported clinical history.

Sequencing used PBMCs or T cells enriched from blood (not recorded which). This chain connects TRBV19 to TRBJ1-5, with D possibly being TRBD1 (6 bases). The TCR was taken from a woman aged 45-65 years with acute COVID-19. CDR3 coding DNA: TGTGCCAGTAGTATTCAGACAGGTTTTCAGCCCCAGCATTTT. Translation gives CASSIQTGFQPQHF.